The rows below give T cell receptor beta chains drawn from one sample of a study of CD8 T cells in Susac syndrome. TCRdb reanalysed the immunoSEQ multiplex PCR reads using MiXCR and keeps one entry per CDR3 protein. The repertoire holds 110,000 or so distinct CDR3 sequences, with about 96% as singletons. The specimen sequenced was CD4+ T cells from PBMCs. These receptors all stem from a human donor in good health. Both conserved end residues are part of each CDR3. The D gene is left open where the match is weak. Clone size, where shown, is once, few, many, or a class for clones that have expanded.

j_call v_call clone_size d_call cdr3_aa cdr3_nt
TRBJ2-6 TRBV30 . . CAWSVGSGLGANVLTF TGTGCCTGGAGTGTCGGGTCGGGTTTGGGGGCCAACGTCCTGACTTTC
TRBJ2-7 TRBV3-1 . . CASSPGLTLQLAF TGTGCCAGCAGCCCGGGACTTACCCTGCAGCTGGCCTTC
TRBJ1-3 TRBV2 . . CASSEAFKGNTIYF TGTGCCAGCAGTGAAGCGTTTAAAGGAAACACCATATATTTT
TRBJ2-3 TRBV20-1 . . CSASRAGPPDTQYF TGCAGTGCTAGTCGGGCAGGGCCCCCAGATACGCAGTATTTT
TRBJ2-1 TRBV25-1 . . CASRGANSYNEQFF TGTGCCAGCAGGGGGGCTAACTCGTACAATGAGCAGTTCTTC
TRBJ2-7 TRBV15 once . CATGEGGSSYEQYF TGTGCCACCGGGGAAGGGGGATCCTCCTACGAGCAGTACTTC
TRBJ2-5 TRBV6-2/TRBV6-3 . . CASNRGETQYF TGTGCCAGCAATCGGGGAGAGACCCAGTACTTC
TRBJ1-5 TRBV20-1 . . CSARDRGYQPQHF TGCAGTGCTAGGGACAGAGGGTACCAGCCCCAGCATTTT
TRBJ2-3 TRBV12-3/TRBV12-4 . . CASSLAGRTDTQYF TGTGCCAGCAGTTTAGCGGGGCGCACAGATACGCAGTATTTT
TRBJ2-3 TRBV9 . . CASSVVESTDTQYF TGTGCCAGCAGCGTAGTTGAGAGCACAGATACGCAGTATTTT
TRBJ2-3 TRBV20-1 . . CSAAPGGSTDTQYF TGCAGTGCGGCACCTGGGGGAAGCACAGATACGCAGTATTTT
TRBJ1-5 TRBV12-3/TRBV12-4 once . CASSSRGDQPQHF TGTGCCAGCAGTTCTAGGGGAGATCAGCCCCAGCATTTT
TRBJ2-5 TRBV5-1 . TRBD1 CASSTAQGARETQYF TGCGCCAGCAGCACCGCACAGGGGGCGAGGGAGACCCAGTACTTC